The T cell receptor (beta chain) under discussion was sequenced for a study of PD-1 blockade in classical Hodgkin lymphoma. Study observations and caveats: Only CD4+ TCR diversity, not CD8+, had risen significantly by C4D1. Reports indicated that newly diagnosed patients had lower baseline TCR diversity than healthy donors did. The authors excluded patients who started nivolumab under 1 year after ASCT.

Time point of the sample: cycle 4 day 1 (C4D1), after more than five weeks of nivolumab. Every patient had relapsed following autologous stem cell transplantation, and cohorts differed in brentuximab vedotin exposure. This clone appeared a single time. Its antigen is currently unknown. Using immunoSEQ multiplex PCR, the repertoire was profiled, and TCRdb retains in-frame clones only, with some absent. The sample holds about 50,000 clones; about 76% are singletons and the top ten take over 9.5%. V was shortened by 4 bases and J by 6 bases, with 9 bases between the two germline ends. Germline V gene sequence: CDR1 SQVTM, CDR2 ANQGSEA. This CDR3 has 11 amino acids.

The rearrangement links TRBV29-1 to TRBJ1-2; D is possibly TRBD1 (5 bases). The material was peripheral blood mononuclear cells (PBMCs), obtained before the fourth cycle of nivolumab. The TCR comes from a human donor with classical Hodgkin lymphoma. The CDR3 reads CSVAGSDGYTF. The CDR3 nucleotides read TGCAGCGTTGCAGGGAGCGATGGCTACACCTTC.